Below are 14 T cell receptor beta chains sequenced from a single sample in a study of Graves' ophthalmopathy and Graves' hyperthyroidism. Beta-chain TCR CDR3 regions were amplified from RNA transcripts. Second-round multiplex PCR followed a first-round RT-PCR using HTBI primers. In TCRdb, the multiplex PCR reads were re-called with MiXCR into one record per CDR3 protein. The profile shows roughly 700,000 distinct CDR3 sequences, 40% of them singletons. Sequencing input: peripheral blood. These receptors came from an adult man with Graves' ophthalmopathy.

This clonotype was observed a few times. The V and J genes are TRBV20-1 and TRBJ2-2, with 10 bases identical to TRBD2. Germline CDR1 DFQATT, CDR2 SNEGSKA (reference sequence). This CDR3 contains 16 residues. With V trimmed by 3 bases and J by 2 bases, 6 bases remained unmatched. The CDR3 sequence is CSARRELAGNTGELFF. CDR3 nucleotides: TGCAGTGCTAGGCGGGAACTAGCGGGAAACACCGGGGAGCTGTTTTTT.

Ten or more counts support this clonotype. The chain combines TRBV20-1 with TRBJ1-2, with D perhaps TRBD1 (6 bases). Germline CDR1 DFQATT, CDR2 SNEGSKA (reference sequence). Trimming cost V 2 bases and J 6 bases, with 10 bases left between them. CDR3 length equals 12 residues. This CDR3 reads CSARRTADGYTF. The CDR3 region has the DNA TGCAGTGCTAGAAGGACAGCAGATGGCTACACCTTC.

The rearrangement uses TRBV10-3 and TRBJ1-1; D uncertain. Trimming removed 5 bases from V and 5 bases from J, with 9 bases in between. The CDR3 sequence is 12 residues long. Germline CDR1 ENHRY, CDR2 SYGVKD. CDR3: CAISKEQTEAFF. The DNA for the CDR3 is TGTGCCATCAGTAAAGAACAGACTGAAGCTTTCTTT.

J is TRBJ1-6 and V is TRBV12-3 or TRBV12-4; TRBD1 agrees at 9 bases. V gave up 5 bases and J gave up 7 bases; unmatched junction bases: 9. The CDR3 sequence is 16 residues long. CDR3 bases: TGTGCCAGCAGTGACCCCGGGACAGGGACAAATTCACCCCTCCACTTT. As protein: CASSDPGTGTNSPLHF.

V usage is TRBV6-6 and J usage is TRBJ1-4; unclear D gene. V lost 5 bases and J 5 bases, leaving 12 bases between the germline ends. Germline V gene sequence: CDR1 MNHNY, CDR2 SVGAGI (reference sequence). The CDR3 is 14 residues long. Written as DNA, the CDR3 is TGTGCCAGCAGTGTAGGGCAGGAGAATGAAAAACTGTTTTTT. It encodes CASSVGQENEKLFF.

This rearrangement joins TRBV29-1 to TRBJ2-1; 8 bases agree with TRBD2. V was pared by 3 bases and J by 2 bases, with 3 bases of the junction left unmatched. Germline CDR1 SQVTM, CDR2 ANQGSEA. The CDR3 consists of 14 residues. The CDR3 region has the DNA TGCAGCGTTGACAGACTAGCGCCCTACAATGAGCAGTTCTTC. Amino acid sequence: CSVDRLAPYNEQFF.

This clonotype was counted many times. The chain joins TRBV7-9 to TRBJ2-7; the D gene is possibly TRBD2 (5 bases). The CDR3 totals 14 residues. V lost 7 bases, J lost 3 bases, and 16 bases lay in between. The germline CDR1 and CDR2 sequences are SEHNR and FQNEAQ (reference sequence). CDR3 coding DNA: TGTGCCAGCACCCCTGGCAGCGGATACTACGAGCAGTACTTC. Encoded protein: CASTPGSGYYEQYF. Supplemented by reference TRBV7-9 and TRBJ2-7, the full variable domain reads DTGVSQNPRHKITKRGQNVTFRCDPISEHNRLYWYRQTLGQGPEFLTYFQNEAQLEKSRLLSDRFSAERPKGSFSTLEIQRTEQGDSAMYLCASTPGSGYYEQYFGPGTRLTVT.

This clonotype was observed at least ten times. The chain is built from TRBV7-9 and TRBJ2-7; a weak D match, TRBD1 (7 bases). The CDR3 spans 15 residues. From germline, CDR1 is SEHNR and CDR2 FQNEAQ (reference sequence). V dropped 5 bases and J dropped 4 bases, with 18 bases sitting between them. The CDR3 sequence is CASSARQGLWYEQYF. In nucleotides, the CDR3 is TGTGCCAGCAGCGCCCGACAGGGACTGTGGTACGAGCAGTACTTC.

V and J are TRBV7-2 and TRBJ2-7, with a weak D call TRBD2 (6 bases). Trimming cost V 5 bases and J 4 bases, with 18 bases left between them. The CDR3 has 15 amino acids. Germline-derived CDR1 and CDR2 are SGHTA and FQGNSA. CDR3 sequence: CASSPGLKGSYEQYF. The CDR3 coding sequence is TGTGCCAGCAGCCCCGGACTAAAGGGCTCTTACGAGCAGTACTTC. Looking up the rest from reference TRBV7-2 and TRBJ2-7 gives the full variable domain: GAGVSQSPSNKVTEKGKDVELRCDPISGHTALYWYRQSLGQGLEFLIYFQGNSAPDKSGLPSDRFSAERTGGSVSTLTIQRTQQEDSAVYLCASSPGLKGSYEQYFGPGTRLTVT.

Worth noting for this clonotype: A much larger clone differs by one base, so this may be a read error. The chain's CDR3 is CASSYSRVSTEAFF. CDR3 DNA: TGTGCCAGCAGCTACAGTAGAGTGAGCACTGAAGCTTTCTTT. The rearrangement uses TRBV7-9 and TRBJ1-1; the D is unclear. V lost 4 bases and J 4 bases, leaving 13 bases between the germline ends. Germline CDR1 is SEHNR and CDR2 is FQNEAQ (reference sequence). The CDR3 has 14 amino acids.

V is TRBV2 and J is TRBJ1-2; 10 positions match TRBD1. Germline-derived CDR1 and CDR2 are SNHLY and FYNNEI. CDR3 length: 15 amino acids. The J segment lost 7 bases and the V segment lost 8 bases, leaving 13 bases of the junction unmatched. The CDR3 DNA reads as TGTGCCAGCGTTGAACCCGGGACAGGGGCCGGTGGCTACACCTTC. This encodes CASVEPGTGAGGYTF.

This clonotype was seen many times. This rearrangement joins TRBV24-1 to TRBJ1-5; D is unresolved. Germline V gene data show CDR1 as KGHDR and CDR2 as SFDVKD. CDR3 length: 15 amino acids. The V end was cut by 0 bases, the J end by 1 base, with 6 bases between. The CDR3 DNA reads as TGTGCCACCAGTGATTTGATGGCAAGCAATCAGCCCCAGCATTTT. This sequence encodes CATSDLMASNQPQHF.

The chain is built from TRBV5-4 and TRBJ2-7; 7 bases are a match to TRBD1. Per germline, CDR1 SGHNT and CDR2 YYREEE (reference sequence). V trimming: 4 bases; J trimming: 9 bases; junction bases outside the gene matches: 13. CDR3 length equals 14 residues. CDR3: CASSHGTEIRGQYF. DNA of the CDR3: TGTGCCAGCAGCCACGGGACAGAAATACGAGGGCAGTACTTC.

This chain links TRBV2 with TRBJ2-3; D possibly uses TRBD1 or TRBD2 (5 bases each). With 9 bases removed from V and 4 bases from J, the gap between germline ends came to 17 bases. The V gene's germline CDR1 is SNHLY and CDR2 FYNNEI. The CDR3 extends over 14 amino acids. The CDR3 DNA reads as TGTGCCAGTCGGGACCGCCGTTTCCCAGATACGCAGTATTTT. This encodes CASRDRRFPDTQYF.